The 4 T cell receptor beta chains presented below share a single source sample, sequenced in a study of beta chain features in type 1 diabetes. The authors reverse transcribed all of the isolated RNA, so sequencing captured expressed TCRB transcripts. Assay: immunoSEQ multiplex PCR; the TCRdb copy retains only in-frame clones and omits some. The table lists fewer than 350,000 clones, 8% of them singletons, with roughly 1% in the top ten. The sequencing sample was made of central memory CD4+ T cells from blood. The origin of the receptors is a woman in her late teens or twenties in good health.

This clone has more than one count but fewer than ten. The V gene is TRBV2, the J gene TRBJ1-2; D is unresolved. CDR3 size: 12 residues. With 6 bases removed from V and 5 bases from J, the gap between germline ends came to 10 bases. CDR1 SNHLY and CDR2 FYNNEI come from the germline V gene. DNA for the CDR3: TGTGCCAGCAGAGATGTATCTTATGGCTACACCTTC. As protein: CASRDVSYGYTF.

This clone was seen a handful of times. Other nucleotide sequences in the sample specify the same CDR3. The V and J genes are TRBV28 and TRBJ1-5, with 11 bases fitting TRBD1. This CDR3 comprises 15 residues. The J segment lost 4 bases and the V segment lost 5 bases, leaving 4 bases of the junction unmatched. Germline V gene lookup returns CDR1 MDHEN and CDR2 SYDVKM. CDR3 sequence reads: CASSRGTGGNQPQHF. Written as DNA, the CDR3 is TGTGCCAGCAGTCGAGGGACAGGGGGAAATCAGCCCCAGCATTTT.

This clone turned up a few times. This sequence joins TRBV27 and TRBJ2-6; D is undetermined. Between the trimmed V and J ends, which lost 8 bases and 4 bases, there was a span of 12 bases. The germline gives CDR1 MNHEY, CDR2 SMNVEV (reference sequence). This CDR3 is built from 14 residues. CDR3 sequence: CASGKDPGANVLTF. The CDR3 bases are TGTGCCAGCGGGAAGGATCCCGGGGCCAACGTCCTGACTTTC.

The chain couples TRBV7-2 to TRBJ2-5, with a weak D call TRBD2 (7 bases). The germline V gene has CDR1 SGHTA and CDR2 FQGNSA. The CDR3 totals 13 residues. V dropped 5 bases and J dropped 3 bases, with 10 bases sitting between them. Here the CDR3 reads CASSRGGEETQYF. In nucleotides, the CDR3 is TGTGCCAGCAGCAGAGGGGGGGAAGAGACCCAGTACTTC.